This is a list of T cell receptor beta chains from one sample in a study of blood T cells in healthy people across ages. In TCRdb, the 5' RACE reads were re-called with MiXCR into one record per CDR3 protein. The sample yields around 1,000,000 distinct CDR3 sequences, around two fifths seen once. Source material: blood. All receptors derive from a man between 18 and 35 years old in good health. Each CDR3 is given with its conserved first and last residue. D genes are given only for firm matches. Not all rows give a size; the values are once, few, many and, for expanded clones, a class.

D	V	size	J	DNA	CDR3
.	TRBV4-1	.	TRBJ2-3	TGCGCCAGCAGCCAGGGGCGTCGGGTGTATTTT	CASSQGRRVYF
.	TRBV7-4	.	TRBJ1-5	TGTGCCAGCAGCTTTGTGGGACCCCAATGGCCCCAGCATTTT	CASSFVGPQWPQHF
.	TRBV27	few	TRBJ1-1	TGTGCCAGCAGTTTAAGTCCTCTCATGAACACTGAAGCTTTCTTT	CASSLSPLMNTEAFF
TRBD1	TRBV11-2	.	TRBJ1-5	TGTGCCAGCAGCTTATCAGGGGGTAAGGAAGCGGTCAGTAAGGGGAATAGCAATCAGCCCCAGCATTTT	CASSLSGGKEAVSKGNSNQPQHF
.	TRBV6-6	.	TRBJ2-7	TGTGCCAGCAGTTACTCGCACGCAACCTACAATGAGCAGTACTTC	CASSYSHATYNEQYF
.	TRBV20-1	.	TRBJ2-3	TGCAGTGCTAGACGCCCAGGGGCACTAGCAAGCACAGATACGCAGTATTTT	CSARRPGALASTDTQYF
TRBD1	TRBV20-1	many	TRBJ2-1	TGCAGTGCCAGGGGGCCCGATCCCCAGTTCTTC	CSARGPDPQFF
.	TRBV12-3/TRBV12-4	many	TRBJ2-1	TGTGCCAGCAGGGTCGGGGGTTACAATGAGCAGTTCTTC	CASRVGGYNEQFF
.	TRBV4-3	.	TRBJ1-1	TGCGCCAGCAGCCAAGGTTGGAATGGGGCTGAAGCTTTCTTT	CASSQGWNGAEAFF
.	TRBV20-1	.	TRBJ1-4	TGCAGTGCTTCTCGAAGGACGGGGAATGAAAAACTGTTTTTT	CSASRRTGNEKLFF
TRBD1	TRBV6-2/TRBV6-3	few	TRBJ1-5	TGTGCCAGCAGTTCTCTCAGGGGGTATAGCAATCAGCCCCAGCATTTT	CASSSLRGYSNQPQHF
.	TRBV6-2/TRBV6-3	.	TRBJ2-3	TGTGCCAGCCGGACGACCGCTAGCACAGATACGCAGTATTTT	CASRTTASTDTQYF
.	TRBV20-1	.	TRBJ1-6	TGCAGTGCTATTATTGGGCCACTTATTTCACCCCTCCACTTT	CSAIIGPLISPLHF
TRBD2	TRBV7-9	.	TRBJ2-3	TGTGCCAGCAGCCCCACAGTTACTAGCGGGAGCACAGATACGCAGTATTTT	CASSPTVTSGSTDTQYF
TRBD1	TRBV6-5	.	TRBJ1-2	TGTGCCAGCAGTTACACTTCTTCCGGGACAGAGAGCGGCTACACCTTC	CASSYTSSGTESGYTF
TRBD1	TRBV12-3/TRBV12-4	.	TRBJ1-1	TGTGCCAGCAGTACCGACGGACAGGGCCACACTGAAGCTTTCTTT	CASSTDGQGHTEAFF
TRBD2	TRBV7-2	.	TRBJ2-2	TGTGCCAGCAGCTTATTGGTCCCTAGCGGGGGGGCCCTCGGGGAGCTGTTTTTT	CASSLLVPSGGALGELFF